A single sample is the source of the 30 T cell receptor beta chains below, sequenced in a study of blood T cell repertoires in COVID-19. Method: immunoSEQ multiplex PCR; TCRdb's copy keeps in-frame clones and lacks some. Here the sample spans 130,000 to 150,000 clones, around four fifths being singletons. The specimen was peripheral blood. These receptors all come from a woman in her thirties or forties with active or convalescent COVID-19.

V is TRBV19 and J is TRBJ2-3, with 8 bases aligning to TRBD1. Germline values: CDR1 LNHDA, CDR2 SQIVND (reference sequence). The CDR3 spans 11 residues. V shed 6 bases, J shed 13 bases, and the junction held 6 bases outside the gene matches. The CDR3 nucleotides read TGTGCCAGTAGGTTGGACAGGGTGGAGTATTTT. Translation gives CASRLDRVEYF.

The chain has TRBV12-3 or TRBV12-4 and TRBJ2-7, with D uncertain. V lost 6 bases and J 3 bases, leaving 6 bases between the germline ends. This CDR3 has 11 amino acids. The CDR3 sequence: CASSSLYEQYF. The CDR3 bases are TGTGCCAGCAGCTCTCTCTACGAGCAGTACTTC.

This chain connects TRBV6-5 to TRBJ1-5, with 12 bases that match TRBD1. The CDR3 totals 15 residues. Trimming cost V 4 bases and J 7 bases; bases outside gene matches: 5. Per the germline V gene, CDR1 is MNHEY and CDR2 is SVGAGI. CDR3 DNA sequence: TGTGCCAGCAGTTGGGACAGGGGGCAGGGACAGCCCCAGCATTTT. This gives the protein CASSWDRGQGQPQHF.

This clone appeared a single time. This chain uses TRBV3-1 (or the pseudogene TRBV3-2) with TRBJ2-2; D is uncertain. The V end lost 3 bases, the J end lost 1 base, and 9 bases lay between the germline ends. The CDR3 extends over 15 amino acids. Germline lookup yields CDR1 LGHDT and CDR2 YNNKEL (reference sequence). The CDR3 DNA reads as TGTGCCAGCAGCCAGTTAGCCGTGAACACCGGGGAGCTGTTTTTT. Encoded protein: CASSQLAVNTGELFF.

The rearrangement links TRBV28 to TRBJ1-4; no clear D gene. The CDR3 consists of 14 residues. Germline values: CDR1 MDHEN, CDR2 SYDVKM. Deletions cut 7 bases from V and 6 bases from J, with 15 bases between. The CDR3 spells CASTNSVLDEKLFF. The CDR3 region has the DNA TGTGCCAGCACCAACTCGGTGTTGGATGAAAAACTGTTTTTT.

The chain has TRBV2 and TRBJ1-6; TRBD1 might be the D (5 bases). CDR3 length: 16 residues. V was clipped by 7 bases and J by 0 bases, with 13 bases between them. Germline CDR1 reads SNHLY; CDR2 reads FYNNEI. The CDR3 region has the DNA TGTGCCAGCATCCGGCGGGACGGCTCCTATAATTCACCCCTCCACTTT. It encodes CASIRRDGSYNSPLHF. The full variable domain, with the rest looked up from reference TRBV2 and TRBJ1-6, is EPEVTQTPSHQVTQMGQEVILRCVPISNHLYFYWYRQILGQKVEFLVSFYNNEISEKSEIFDDQFSVERPDGSNFTLKIRSTKLEDSAMYFCASIRRDGSYNSPLHFGNGTRLTVT.

The chain recombines TRBV7-9 with TRBJ2-1, with D uncertain. The CDR3 runs to 12 residues. V was cut by 5 bases and J by 5 bases, with 7 bases left in between. Germline assignment: CDR1 SEHNR and CDR2 FQNEAQ (reference sequence). The DNA of the CDR3 is TGTGCCAGCAGCCTTTCTGACAATGAGCAGTTCTTC. This codes for CASSLSDNEQFF.

V usage is TRBV28 and J usage is TRBJ2-5; no clear D gene. Trimming took off 2 bases at V and 2 bases at J, with 6 bases between the two ends. CDR1 is MDHEN and CDR2 is SYDVKM in the germline V gene. There are 13 residues in the CDR3. This CDR3 reads CASSLPDQETQYF. Here the CDR3 DNA reads TGTGCCAGCAGTTTACCAGATCAAGAGACCCAGTACTTC.

This chain uses TRBV4-1 with TRBJ2-7, with 8 positions matching TRBD1. CDR3 length: 15 residues. CDR1 MGHRA and CDR2 YSYEKL come from the germline V gene. With V trimmed by 1 base and J by 7 bases, 9 bases remained unmatched. This CDR3 reads CASSQGSGGSYEQYF. The CDR3 region has the DNA TGCGCCAGCAGCCAAGGGTCAGGGGGCAGTTATGAGCAGTACTTC.

The genes are TRBV19 and TRBJ2-2; TRBD1 is a possible D gene (6 bases). The CDR3 contains 14 residues. Germline CDR1 and CDR2: LNHDA and SQIVND (reference sequence). Deletions cut 11 bases from V and 5 bases from J, with 18 bases between. This CDR3 is CAGRRGAETGELFF. CDR3 DNA: TGTGCCGGGCGCAGGGGCGCGGAAACCGGGGAGCTGTTTTTT.

CDR3 in DNA: TGTGCCACCAGCAGAGCGGGACTAGGGGCCTATAATTCACCCCTCCACTTT. Encoded protein: CATSRAGLGAYNSPLHF. The V and J genes are TRBV15 and TRBJ1-6; weak D call: TRBD1 (5 bases). Trimming left V 1 base short and J 2 bases short, with 12 bases between. The CDR3 is made up of 17 amino acids. Germline assignment: CDR1 LNHNV and CDR2 YYDKDF (reference sequence). The whole variable domain, remainder taken from reference TRBV15 and TRBJ1-6, is DAMVIQNPRYQVTQFGKPVTLSCSQTLNHNVMYWYQQKSSQAPKLLFHYYDKDFNNEADTPDNFQSRRPNTSFCFLDIRSPGLGDTAMYLCATSRAGLGAYNSPLHFGNGTRLTVT.

The V gene is TRBV29-1, the J gene TRBJ2-3; a possible D gene is TRBD2 (6 bases). Per the germline V gene, CDR1 is SQVTM and CDR2 is ANQGSEA. The CDR3 has 15 residues. V lost 7 bases to trimming and J lost 0 bases, with 17 bases between them. The CDR3 DNA reads TGCAGCGCCTATCCGAGGGCGGGGAGCACAGATACGCAGTATTTT. Translated, it gives CSAYPRAGSTDTQYF.

This clone appeared a single time. The rearrangement joins TRBV25-1 to TRBJ1-1, with a tentative D call TRBD1 (5 bases). The CDR3 spans 13 residues. With 3 bases removed from V and 11 bases from J, the gap between germline ends came to 16 bases. In germline, CDR1 is MGHDK, CDR2 SYGVNS. CDR3 nucleotides: TGTGCCAGCAGTGACGGTATGGTAGGGGTCGCTTTCTTT. Translation gives CASSDGMVGVAFF.

The genes are TRBV2 and TRBJ1-2, with 7 bases matching TRBD1. CDR3 length: 13 residues. The V segment lost 5 bases and the J segment 4 bases; nucleotides outside the gene matches: 4. The germline CDR1 and CDR2 sequences are SNHLY and FYNNEI. Here the CDR3 reads CASSPGTAYGYTF. In DNA, the CDR3 is TGTGCCAGCAGTCCAGGGACAGCCTATGGCTACACCTTC.

This clone was picked up a small number of times. The V call is TRBV7-2, the J call TRBJ2-5; the match to TRBD2 covers 8 bases. The CDR3 is 18 amino acids. V lost 0 bases to trimming and J lost 7 bases; unmatched junction nucleotides: 16. Germline lookup yields CDR1 SGHTA and CDR2 FQGNSA. This chain's CDR3 is CASSLAPGGGGIAGTQYF. In nucleotides, the CDR3 is TGTGCCAGCAGCTTAGCGCCTGGCGGCGGGGGGATCGCTGGGACCCAGTACTTC.

This chain links TRBV10-2 with TRBJ2-2; D is possibly TRBD1 (5 bases). This CDR3 contains 14 residues. The ends were cut back, 8 bases at V and 2 bases at J, with 12 bases in the middle. Germline CDR1 reads WSHSY; CDR2 reads SAAADI. The CDR3 spells CASLAGLNTGELFF. The CDR3 nucleotides are TGCGCCAGCTTAGCAGGGCTTAACACCGGGGAGCTGTTTTTT.

V and J are TRBV30 and TRBJ1-1, with D perhaps matching TRBD1 (6 bases). V lost 3 bases and J 8 bases, leaving 13 bases between the germline ends. Germline lookup yields CDR1 GTSNPN and CDR2 SVGIG (reference sequence). The CDR3 length is 12 residues. The CDR3 loop reads CAWSRQVAEAFF. The CDR3 DNA reads as TGTGCCTGGAGCCGACAGGTGGCAGAAGCTTTCTTT.

This clone showed up just once. The chain links TRBV19 to TRBJ1-1; weak D call: TRBD1 (6 bases). Germline CDR1 is LNHDA and CDR2 is SQIVND (reference sequence). V lost 5 bases and J lost 1, with 14 bases in between. This CDR3 comprises 15 residues. The CDR3 DNA is TGTGCCAGTAGTGAATACAGGGCTGGGAACACTGAAGCTTTCTTT. This sequence encodes CASSEYRAGNTEAFF.

The chain joins TRBV27 to TRBJ2-7, with 14 bases aligning to TRBD2. This CDR3 is built from 18 residues. From germline, CDR1 is MNHEY and CDR2 SMNVEV (reference sequence). V was pared by 4 bases and J by 1 base, with 9 bases of the junction left unmatched. This CDR3 reads CASSSRLAGGLPSYEQYF. In DNA form, the CDR3 reads TGTGCCAGCAGTTCGAGACTAGCGGGGGGGCTCCCTTCCTACGAGCAGTACTTC.

The V gene is TRBV19, the J gene TRBJ1-1; D is perhaps TRBD1 (6 bases). Trimming took off 3 bases at V and 3 bases at J, with 8 bases between the two ends. Germline V CDR1 and CDR2: LNHDA, SQIVND (reference sequence). This CDR3 is built from 13 residues. The CDR3 spells CASSMKGDTEAFF. DNA for the CDR3: TGTGCCAGTAGTATGAAGGGGGACACTGAAGCTTTCTTT.

This chain joins TRBV7-9 and TRBJ2-2, with a tentative D call TRBD1 (6 bases). The CDR3 contains 16 residues. The V end lost 5 bases, the J end lost 5 bases, and 18 bases lay between the germline ends. Germline-derived CDR1 and CDR2 are SEHNR and FQNEAQ (reference sequence). In nucleotides, the CDR3 is TGTGCCAGCAGCCGTATGAAGGACAGTCCTACCGGGGAGCTGTTTTTT. Protein sequence: CASSRMKDSPTGELFF. The complete variable domain, with remaining parts taken from reference TRBV7-9 and TRBJ2-2, reads DTGVSQNPRHKITKRGQNVTFRCDPISEHNRLYWYRQTLGQGPEFLTYFQNEAQLEKSRLLSDRFSAERPKGSFSTLEIQRTEQGDSAMYLCASSRMKDSPTGELFFGEGSRLTVL.

In its sample, this clone was seen a few times. The V call is TRBV5-6, the J call TRBJ1-1; D not certain. V was shortened by 1 base and J by 7 bases, with 14 bases between the two germline ends. CDR3 size: 14 residues. Per the germline V gene, CDR1 is SGHDT and CDR2 is YYEEEE. The DNA of the CDR3 is TGTGCCAGCAGCTTGCCCCGGCAGGATGTTGAAGCTTTCTTT. It is translated as CASSLPRQDVEAFF.

The DNA for the CDR3 is TGTGCCAGCAGTTCTTCAGTGAACACTGAAGCTTTCTTT. Translation gives CASSSSVNTEAFF. The V gene is TRBV27, the J gene TRBJ1-1; D is undetermined. CDR3 length: 13 amino acids. The V gene's germline CDR1 is MNHEY and CDR2 SMNVEV (reference sequence). V lost 4 bases and J 0 bases, leaving 6 bases between the germline ends.

V usage is TRBV2 and J usage is TRBJ1-2, with a tentative D call TRBD1 (6 bases). Per the germline V gene, CDR1 is SNHLY and CDR2 is FYNNEI. V shed 3 bases and J shed 4 bases, with 9 bases lying between them. The CDR3 totals 13 residues. CDR3: CASSEGTLYGYTF. CDR3 nucleotides: TGTGCCAGCAGTGAGGGGACACTCTATGGCTACACCTTC.

The table lists this clone with a few counts. V gene TRBV6-2 or TRBV6-3 combines with J gene TRBJ2-6; possibly TRBD2 for D (5 bases). Per germline, CDR1 MNHEY and CDR2 SVGEGT. The V end lost 2 bases, the J end lost 0 bases, and 5 bases lay between the germline ends. The CDR3 sequence is 15 residues long. This CDR3 is CASSYTSSGANVLTF. CDR3 DNA sequence: TGTGCCAGCAGTTACACTAGCTCTGGGGCCAACGTCCTGACTTTC.

The chain links TRBV5-6 to TRBJ1-1, with 10 bases aligning to TRBD1. Trimming took 4 bases from V and 1 from J; bases not matched to a gene: 13. The CDR3 totals 18 residues. Germline V gene data show CDR1 as SGHDT and CDR2 as YYEEEE. CDR3 coding DNA: TGTGCCAGCAGCCAGATGGACAGGGGGGTTTCATCGAACACTGAAGCTTTCTTT. This codes for CASSQMDRGVSSNTEAFF.

CDR3 protein: CSAGRGTF. The CDR3 bases are TGCAGTGCTGGCAGGGGGACCTTC. The chain uses TRBV20-1 and TRBJ1-2; 7 nucleotides line up with TRBD1. The CDR3 length is 8 residues. CDR1 and CDR2 from the germline V gene are DFQATT and SNEGSKA (reference sequence). J was trimmed by 14 bases and V by 5 bases; bases with no gene match: 2.

CDR3: CASGREETQYF. The CDR3 nucleotides read TGTGCCAGCGGGCGTGAAGAGACCCAGTACTTC. The chain links TRBV9 to TRBJ2-5; D is unresolved. The CDR3 spans 11 residues. Trimming removed 7 bases at V and 3 bases at J, with 7 bases between. Germline V gene sequence: CDR1 SGDLS, CDR2 YYNGEE.

This chain joins TRBV7-9 and TRBJ1-1; 7 bases line up with TRBD1. V lost 0 bases to trimming and J lost 8 bases; unmatched junction nucleotides: 0. This CDR3 has 12 amino acids. Germline CDR1 is SEHNR and CDR2 is FQNEAQ (reference sequence). CDR3 nucleotide sequence: TGTGCCAGCAGCTTAGCGACAGGGGAAGCTTTCTTT. It is translated as CASSLATGEAFF.

The chain is built from TRBV28 and TRBJ1-2, with 11 nucleotides matching TRBD1. Germline CDR1 reads MDHEN; CDR2 reads SYDVKM. Germline trimming cut 6 bases from V and 6 bases from J; bases unmatched to any gene: 9. The CDR3 length is 15 residues. CDR3 sequence reads: CASRPTRTGGDGYTF. Here the CDR3 DNA reads TGTGCCAGCAGACCAACCAGGACAGGGGGCGATGGCTACACCTTC.